This T cell receptor (beta chain) was identified in a study of T cell responses to AZD1222 COVID-19 vaccine. Some clones are missing from TCRdb's copy, which holds only in-frame ones; the method was immunoSEQ multiplex PCR. The table shows under 130,000 clones, with approximately 88% occurring only once. Germline lookup yields CDR1 LNHDA and CDR2 SQIVND (reference sequence). Losses at the gene ends were 8 bases for V and 2 bases for J; bases not matched to a gene: 10. CDR3 length equals 15 residues. The source of this sequence is an adult in good health. Sequenced here: peripheral blood, sampled on day 0 of AZD1222 vaccination. The rearrangement uses TRBV19 and TRBJ1-2; 8 nucleotides match TRBD1. As DNA, the CDR3 is TGTGCCAGTTATAACCCCCGACAGGGGAACTATGGCTACACCTTC. Amino acids: CASYNPRQGNYGYTF.